One and the same sample provided the 16 T cell receptor beta chains below, sequenced in a study of CD8 T cells in ankylosing spondylitis. Study-wide results and limits: Seemingly distinctive of ankylosing spondylitis blood was a TCR beta motif formed by eight highly homologous variants.

TCRdb reanalysed the 5' RACE reads using MiXCR and keeps one entry per CDR3 protein. The sample lists 750,000 to 850,000 distinct CDR3 sequences; 12% were seen once. Which antigens these TCRs recognize remains unknown. The sequenced sample consisted of blood, either unsorted or a sorted T cell fraction (not recorded which). Source of these receptors: a male donor with ankylosing spondylitis.

The V call is TRBV19, the J call TRBJ2-7; the D call may be TRBD1 or TRBD2 (5 bases each). The CDR3 covers 13 residues. CDR1 and CDR2 from the germline V gene are LNHDA and SQIVND (reference sequence). V lost 5 bases, J lost 5 bases, and 13 bases lay in between. The CDR3 DNA is TGTGCCAGTAGTGGGGGTTCTCTCAACGAGCAGTACTTC. The encoded protein is CASSGGSLNEQYF.

The J gene is TRBJ1-6, the V gene TRBV6-1, with D unresolved. Trimming removed 6 bases at V and 5 bases at J, with 8 bases between. Germline assignment: CDR1 MNHNS and CDR2 SASEGT. The CDR3 extends over 13 amino acids. The CDR3 loop is CASRPQDNSPLHF. The DNA of the CDR3 is TGTGCCAGCAGGCCCCAGGATAATTCACCCCTCCACTTT.

This clonotype was seen a handful of times. The chain uses TRBV7-2 and TRBJ2-4; D unclear. The CDR3 is 14 residues long. Trimming cost V 3 bases and J 8 bases, with 14 bases left between them. Germline loops: CDR1 SGHTA, CDR2 FQGNSA. The CDR3 bases are TGTGCCAGCAGCTTCGATCCAGGCTTGGACATTCAGTACTTC. Translated: CASSFDPGLDIQYF.

This clonotype came up many times. J is TRBJ1-1 and V is TRBV4-2; TRBD1 matches 9 bases. The CDR3 is made up of 15 amino acids. In germline, CDR1 is LGHNA, CDR2 YNFKEQ. The ends lost 6 bases at V and 3 bases at J; junction bases unmatched: 8. Here the CDR3 reads CASRYRGLEDTEAFF. The CDR3 DNA reads TGTGCCAGCAGGTACAGGGGGCTAGAGGACACTGAAGCTTTCTTT.

This clonotype was observed at least ten times. V gene TRBV7-2 combines with J gene TRBJ2-7, with D maybe TRBD1 (6 bases). Germline-derived CDR1 and CDR2 are SGHTA and FQGNSA. The CDR3 spans 13 residues. Trimming shortened V by 5 bases and J by 3 bases, and 11 bases separated the two germline ends. CDR3 coding DNA: TGTGCCAGCAGCACGTACAGGGACTACGAGCAGTACTTC. This gives the protein CASSTYRDYEQYF.

This clonotype was recorded a few times. This chain joins TRBV10-3 and TRBJ1-4, with 10 bases lining up with TRBD1. Looked up from germline, CDR1 is ENHRY and CDR2 is SYGVKD. Germline trimming cut 2 bases from V and 7 bases from J; bases unmatched to any gene: 7. The CDR3 is 16 amino acids. As DNA, the CDR3 is TGTGCCATCAGTGAGCGTGCAGGACAGGGGGGTGAAAAACTGTTTTTT. It specifies CAISERAGQGGEKLFF.

This clonotype was seen a few times. This rearrangement joins TRBV6-1 to TRBJ1-1; D is ambiguous. This CDR3 region has 13 residues. Germline V CDR1 and CDR2: MNHNS, SASEGT. Trimming stripped 0 bases from V and 3 bases from J, with 5 bases between. DNA of the CDR3: TGTGCCAGCAGTGAAGCAGGGTACACTGAAGCTTTCTTT. Amino acids: CASSEAGYTEAFF.

This clonotype was seen many times. This rearrangement joins TRBV11-2 to TRBJ1-5, with no clear D. V lost 1 base and J lost 7, with 11 bases in between. The V gene's germline CDR1 is SGHAT and CDR2 FQNNGV. The CDR3 totals 14 residues. CDR3 nucleotides: TGTGCCAGCAGCTTAGCGGGGAGTGGGCAGCCCCAGCATTTT. Amino acid sequence: CASSLAGSGQPQHF.

Of note for this clonotype: Just one base apart from a much larger clone, this may be a read error. The CDR3 does not end in the conserved phenylalanine or tryptophan, so this is likely a read error. The V gene is TRBV12-3 or TRBV12-4, the J gene TRBJ2-5; TRBD2 matches at 14 bases. Trimming at V came to 6 bases and at J to 6 bases, leaving 9 bases not matched to a gene. CDR3 length equals 16 residues. CDR3 region: CASSSGTSGSQKTQYY. The CDR3 DNA follows: TGTGCCAGCAGCTCCGGGACTAGCGGGAGTCAAAAGACCCAGTACTAC.

The gene calls are TRBV5-5 and TRBJ2-5, with D possibly TRBD2 on 5 matching bases. This CDR3 has 14 amino acids. CDR1 is SGHKS and CDR2 is YYEKEE in the germline V gene (reference sequence). The V end lost 2 bases, the J end lost 3 bases, and 11 bases lay between the germline ends. For the CDR3, the DNA is TGTGCCAGCAGCTTTTACTCGGGGAAAGAGACCCAGTACTTC. Translation: CASSFYSGKETQYF.

The chain uses TRBV5-6 and TRBJ2-1, with unresolved D. The CDR3 has 17 amino acids. Per the germline V gene, CDR1 is SGHDT and CDR2 is YYEEEE. Trimming stripped 1 base from V and 0 bases from J, with 14 bases between. The CDR3 spells CASSLFGGGSSYNEQFF. The CDR3 DNA is TGTGCCAGCAGCTTGTTCGGCGGTGGAAGCTCCTACAATGAGCAGTTCTTC.

This clonotype has a count of ten or more. The V call is TRBV12-3 or TRBV12-4, the J call TRBJ2-1; possibly TRBD1 or TRBD2 for D (5 bases each). V was cut by 1 base and J by 11 bases, with 12 bases left in between. The CDR3 has 13 amino acids. CDR3 bases: TGTGCCAGCAGTTTAGAACCGGGACCTAAGCAGTTCTTC. Amino acid sequence: CASSLEPGPKQFF.

The chain is built from TRBV7-2 and TRBJ2-7; TRBD2 agrees at 8 bases. This CDR3 is built from 15 residues. Looked up from germline, CDR1 is SGHTA and CDR2 is FQGNSA. The trim removed 3 bases at V and 3 bases at J, leaving 7 bases unmatched. The CDR3 DNA follows: TGTGCCAGCAGCTTCTCAGGAGCGGGAGACTACGAGCAGTACTTC. Amino acid sequence: CASSFSGAGDYEQYF.

The chain carries TRBV6-4 and TRBJ2-7, with 10 bases lining up with TRBD2. This CDR3 comprises 15 residues. CDR1 and CDR2 (germline): MRHNA, SNTAGT. The J segment lost 4 bases and the V segment lost 1 base, leaving 4 bases of the junction unmatched. CDR3 protein: CASSDFASGSYEQYF. The CDR3 DNA reads TGTGCCAGCAGTGACTTCGCTAGCGGGAGTTACGAGCAGTACTTC.

The rearrangement links TRBV7-8 to TRBJ2-1, with 8 nucleotides matching TRBD1. The CDR3 extends over 14 amino acids. V was clipped by 3 bases and J by 7 bases; unmatched bases: 5. CDR1 and CDR2 from the germline V gene are SGHVS and FQNEAQ. The CDR3 region is CASSFRDRYNEQFF. CDR3 DNA sequence: TGTGCCAGCAGCTTCCGGGACAGGTATAATGAGCAGTTCTTC.

The rearrangement joins TRBV3-1 to TRBJ2-4; TRBD1 agrees at 7 bases. Germline CDR1 LGHDT, CDR2 YNNKEL (reference sequence). The CDR3 consists of 14 residues. V gave up 4 bases and J gave up 7 bases; unmatched junction bases: 7. Here the CDR3 reads CASSPWDRSNIQYF. CDR3 DNA sequence: TGTGCCAGCAGCCCGTGGGACAGATCTAACATTCAGTACTTC.